The present T cell receptor (beta chain) was sequenced within a study of cytomegalovirus exposure and HLA in healthy donors. Points from the study as a whole: The investigators catalogued 150 to 200 TCR beta chains as cytomegalovirus-associated. Later genetic work tied a missense DCLRE1C variant to beta-chain V and J trimming. Reports described diagnosis of cytomegalovirus status by the classifier as highly specific and sensitive.

The CDR3 consists of 18 residues. V was clipped by 4 bases and J by 4 bases; unmatched bases: 12. Per the germline V gene, CDR1 is SGHNT and CDR2 is YYREEE (reference sequence). PCR employed 60 Vbeta and 13 Jbeta primers. TCRdb's table, derived via immunoSEQ multiplex PCR, lists solely in-frame clones and lacks some. This sample has 150,000 to 200,000 clones; about three quarters occur once, and the top ten carry 2% to 3%. Whereas donors were nominally healthy upon sampling, unrecorded immune exposures were probable. As for this clone: Antigen specificity is unknown.

Sequenced: PBMCs. This TCR came from a woman in her forties in good health and CMV-seropositive. The rearrangement links TRBV5-4 to TRBJ2-2, with TRBD2 identical over 11 bases. The DNA of the CDR3 is TGTGCCAGCAGCCCGTCCCTAAGCCTAGCGGGGGGCACCGGGGAGCTGTTTTTT. It is translated as CASSPSLSLAGGTGELFF.